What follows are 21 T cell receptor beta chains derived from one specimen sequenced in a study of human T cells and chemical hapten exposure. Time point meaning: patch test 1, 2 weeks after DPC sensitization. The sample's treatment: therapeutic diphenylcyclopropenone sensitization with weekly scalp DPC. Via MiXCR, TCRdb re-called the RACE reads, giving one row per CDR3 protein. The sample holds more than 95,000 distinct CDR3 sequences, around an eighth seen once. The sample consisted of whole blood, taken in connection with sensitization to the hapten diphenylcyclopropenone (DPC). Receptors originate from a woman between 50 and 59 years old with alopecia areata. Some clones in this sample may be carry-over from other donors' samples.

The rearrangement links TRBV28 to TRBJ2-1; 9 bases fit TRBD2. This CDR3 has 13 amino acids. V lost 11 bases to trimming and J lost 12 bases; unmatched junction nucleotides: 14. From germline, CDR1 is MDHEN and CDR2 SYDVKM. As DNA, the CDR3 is TGTGCCGGGAGGAGCGGGGGGACCGGAGGGCAGTTCTTC. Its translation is CAGRSGGTGGQFF.

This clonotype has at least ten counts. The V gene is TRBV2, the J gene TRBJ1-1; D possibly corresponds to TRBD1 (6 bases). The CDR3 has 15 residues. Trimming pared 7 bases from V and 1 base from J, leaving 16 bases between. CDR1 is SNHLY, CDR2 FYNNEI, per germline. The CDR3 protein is CASTLSQGQNTEAFF. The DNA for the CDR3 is TGTGCCAGCACCCTGAGTCAGGGACAGAACACTGAAGCTTTCTTT.

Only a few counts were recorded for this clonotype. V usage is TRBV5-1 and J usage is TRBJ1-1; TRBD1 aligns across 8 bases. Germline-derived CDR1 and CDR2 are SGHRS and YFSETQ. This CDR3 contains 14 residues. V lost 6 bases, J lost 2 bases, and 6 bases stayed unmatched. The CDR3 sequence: CASTQGGVNTEAFF. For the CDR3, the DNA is TGCGCCAGCACACAGGGGGGAGTTAACACTGAAGCTTTCTTT.

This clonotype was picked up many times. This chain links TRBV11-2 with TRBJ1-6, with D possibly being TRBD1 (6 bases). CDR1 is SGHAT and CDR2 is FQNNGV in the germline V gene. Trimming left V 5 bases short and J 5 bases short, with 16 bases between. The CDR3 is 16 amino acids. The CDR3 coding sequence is TGTGCCAGCAGCCTCCTACCCAGGGGTAATAATTCACCCCTCCACTTT. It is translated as CASSLLPRGNNSPLHF.

The CDR3 DNA follows: TGTGCCAGCAGCCCGCTACAGGGTAGGGGAACTGAAGCTTTCTTT. Translated: CASSPLQGRGTEAFF. The chain is built from TRBV7-9 and TRBJ1-1, with a tentative D call TRBD1 (6 bases). V was clipped by 5 bases and J by 5 bases, with 18 bases between them. The CDR3 is 15 amino acids. Germline CDR1 and CDR2: SEHNR and FQNEAQ (reference sequence).

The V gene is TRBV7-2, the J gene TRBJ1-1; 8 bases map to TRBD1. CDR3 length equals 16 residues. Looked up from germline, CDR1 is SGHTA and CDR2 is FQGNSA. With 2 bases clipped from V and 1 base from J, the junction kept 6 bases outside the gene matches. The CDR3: CASSLKVDRENTEAFF. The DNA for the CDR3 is TGTGCCAGCAGCTTAAAGGTGGACAGGGAGAACACTGAAGCTTTCTTT.

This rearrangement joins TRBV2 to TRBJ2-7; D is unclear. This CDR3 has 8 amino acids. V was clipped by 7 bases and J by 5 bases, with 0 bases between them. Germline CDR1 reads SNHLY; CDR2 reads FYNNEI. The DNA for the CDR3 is TGTGCCAGCAACGAGCAGTACTTC. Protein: CASNEQYF.

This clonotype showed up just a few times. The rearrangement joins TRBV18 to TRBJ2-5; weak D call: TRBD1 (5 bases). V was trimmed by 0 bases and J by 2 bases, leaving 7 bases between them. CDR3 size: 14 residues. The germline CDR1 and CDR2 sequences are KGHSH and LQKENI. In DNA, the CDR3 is TGTGCCAGCTCACCACCAGGGGAACAAGAGACCCAGTACTTC. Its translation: CASSPPGEQETQYF.

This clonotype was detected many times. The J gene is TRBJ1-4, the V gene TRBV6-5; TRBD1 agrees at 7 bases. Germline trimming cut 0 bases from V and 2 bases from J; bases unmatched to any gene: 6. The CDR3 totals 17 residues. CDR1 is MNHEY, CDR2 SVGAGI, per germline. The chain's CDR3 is CASSYSIPQGTNEKLFF. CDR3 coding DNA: TGTGCCAGCAGTTACTCTATACCACAGGGGACTAATGAAAAACTGTTTTTT.

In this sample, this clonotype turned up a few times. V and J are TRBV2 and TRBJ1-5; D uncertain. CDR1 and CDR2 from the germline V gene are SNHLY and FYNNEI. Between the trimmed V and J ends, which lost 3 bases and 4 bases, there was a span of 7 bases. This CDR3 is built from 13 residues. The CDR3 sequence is CASSDTGNQPQHF. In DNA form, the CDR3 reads TGTGCCAGCAGTGACACGGGGAATCAGCCCCAGCATTTT.

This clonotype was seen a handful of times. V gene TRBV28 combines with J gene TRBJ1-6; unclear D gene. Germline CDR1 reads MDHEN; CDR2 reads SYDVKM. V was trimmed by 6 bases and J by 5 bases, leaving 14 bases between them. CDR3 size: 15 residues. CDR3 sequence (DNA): TGTGCCAGCAGGACTTCGGCGGTCAATAATTCACCCCTCCACTTT. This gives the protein CASRTSAVNNSPLHF.

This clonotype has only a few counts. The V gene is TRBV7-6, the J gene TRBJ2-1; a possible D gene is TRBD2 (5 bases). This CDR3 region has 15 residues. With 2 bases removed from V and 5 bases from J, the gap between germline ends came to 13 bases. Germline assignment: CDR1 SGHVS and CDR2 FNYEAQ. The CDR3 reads CASSLSPGLNNEQFF. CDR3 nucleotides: TGTGCCAGCAGCTTATCTCCAGGACTGAACAATGAGCAGTTCTTC. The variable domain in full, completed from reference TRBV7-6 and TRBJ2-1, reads GAGVSQSPRYKVTKRGQDVALRCDPISGHVSLYWYRQALGQGPEFLTYFNYEAQQDKSGLPNDRFSAERPEGSISTLTIQRTEQRDSAMYRCASSLSPGLNNEQFFGPGTRLTVL.

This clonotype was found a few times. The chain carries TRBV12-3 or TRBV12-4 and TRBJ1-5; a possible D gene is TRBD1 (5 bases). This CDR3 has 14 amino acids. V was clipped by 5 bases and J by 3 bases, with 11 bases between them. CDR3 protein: CASSRRQSNQPQHF. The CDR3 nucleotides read TGTGCCAGCAGTCGTCGACAGTCCAATCAGCCCCAGCATTTT.

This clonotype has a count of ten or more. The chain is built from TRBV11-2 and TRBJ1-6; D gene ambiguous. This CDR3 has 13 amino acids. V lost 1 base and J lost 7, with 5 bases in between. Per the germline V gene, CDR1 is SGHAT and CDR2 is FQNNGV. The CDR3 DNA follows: TGTGCCAGCAGCTTAGTCAGCAATTCACCCCTCCACTTT. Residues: CASSLVSNSPLHF.

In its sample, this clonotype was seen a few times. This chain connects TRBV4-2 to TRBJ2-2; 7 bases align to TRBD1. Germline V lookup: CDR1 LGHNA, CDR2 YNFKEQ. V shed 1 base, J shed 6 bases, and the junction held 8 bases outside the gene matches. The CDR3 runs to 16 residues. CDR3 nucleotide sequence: TGTGCCAGCAGCCAAGCATCCCGAGGGGGCTCCGGGGAGCTGTTTTTT. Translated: CASSQASRGGSGELFF.

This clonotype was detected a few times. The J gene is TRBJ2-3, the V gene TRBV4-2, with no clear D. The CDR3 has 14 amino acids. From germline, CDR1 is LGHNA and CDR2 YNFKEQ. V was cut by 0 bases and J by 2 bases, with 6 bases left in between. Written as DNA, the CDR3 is TGTGCCAGCAGCCAAGAGGGCTACACAGATACGCAGTATTTT. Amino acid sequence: CASSQEGYTDTQYF.

The CDR3 is CASSPGGLNTGELFF. DNA for the CDR3: TGCGCCAGCAGCCCAGGGGGCCTTAACACCGGGGAGCTGTTTTTT. V usage is TRBV4-3 and J usage is TRBJ2-2; 8 nucleotides line up with TRBD1. This CDR3 region has 15 residues. Germline trimming cut 4 bases from V and 2 bases from J; bases unmatched to any gene: 3. CDR1 LGHNA and CDR2 YSLEER come from the germline V gene.

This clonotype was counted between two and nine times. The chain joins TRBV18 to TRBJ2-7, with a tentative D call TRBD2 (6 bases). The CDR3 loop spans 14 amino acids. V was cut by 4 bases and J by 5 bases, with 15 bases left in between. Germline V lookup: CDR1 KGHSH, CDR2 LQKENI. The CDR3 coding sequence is TGTGCCAGCTCACGAGGGGCTAGCGACCACGAGCAGTACTTC. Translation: CASSRGASDHEQYF.

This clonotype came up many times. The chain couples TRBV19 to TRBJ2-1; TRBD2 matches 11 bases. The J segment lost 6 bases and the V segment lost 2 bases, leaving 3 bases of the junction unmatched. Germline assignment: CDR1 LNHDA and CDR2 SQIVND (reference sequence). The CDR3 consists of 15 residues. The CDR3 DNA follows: TGTGCCAGTAGTATATTGGGACTAGCGGTCAATGAGCAGTTCTTC. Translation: CASSILGLAVNEQFF.

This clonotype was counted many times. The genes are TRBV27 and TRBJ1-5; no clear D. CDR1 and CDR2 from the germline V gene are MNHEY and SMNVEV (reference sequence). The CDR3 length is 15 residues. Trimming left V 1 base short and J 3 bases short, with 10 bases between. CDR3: CASSLYDGDNQPQHF. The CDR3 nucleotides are TGTGCCAGCAGTTTATACGACGGGGACAATCAGCCCCAGCATTTT.

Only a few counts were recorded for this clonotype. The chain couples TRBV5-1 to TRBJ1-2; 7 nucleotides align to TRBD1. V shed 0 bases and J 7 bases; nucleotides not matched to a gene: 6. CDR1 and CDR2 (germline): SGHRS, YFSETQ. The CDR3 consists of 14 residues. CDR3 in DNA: TGCGCCAGCAGCTTGGAAGGGACAGTCACTGGCTACACCTTC. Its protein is CASSLEGTVTGYTF.